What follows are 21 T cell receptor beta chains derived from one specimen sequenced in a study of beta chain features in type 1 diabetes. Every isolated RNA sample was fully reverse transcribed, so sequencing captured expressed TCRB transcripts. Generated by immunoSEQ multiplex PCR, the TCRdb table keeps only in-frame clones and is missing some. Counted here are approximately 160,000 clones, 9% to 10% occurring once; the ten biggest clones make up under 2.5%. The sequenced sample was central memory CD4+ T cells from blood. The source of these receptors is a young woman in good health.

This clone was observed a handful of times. DNA for the CDR3: TGTGCCAGCAGCGTCGCGTTCCACGCCGCCTACGAGCAGTACTTC. Its protein is CASSVAFHAAYEQYF. The chain couples TRBV9 to TRBJ2-7; D not resolved. Trimming pared 2 bases from V and 2 bases from J, leaving 14 bases between. The CDR3 has 15 residues. Germline V gene lookup returns CDR1 SGDLS and CDR2 YYNGEE.

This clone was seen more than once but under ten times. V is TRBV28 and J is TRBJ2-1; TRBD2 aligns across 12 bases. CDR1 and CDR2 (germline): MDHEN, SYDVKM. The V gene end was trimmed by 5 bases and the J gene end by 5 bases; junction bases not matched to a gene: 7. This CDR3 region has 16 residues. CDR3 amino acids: CASSDRRTSGNNEQFF. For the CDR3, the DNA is TGTGCCAGCAGTGATCGCCGGACTAGCGGGAACAATGAGCAGTTCTTC.

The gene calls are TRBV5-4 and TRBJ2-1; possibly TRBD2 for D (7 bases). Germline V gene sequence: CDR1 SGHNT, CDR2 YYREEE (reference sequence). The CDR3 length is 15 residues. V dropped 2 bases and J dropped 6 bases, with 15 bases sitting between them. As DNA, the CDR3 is TGTGCCAGCAGCTTCGGGGGGCGACGGCGCAATGAGCAGTTCTTC. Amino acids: CASSFGGRRRNEQFF.

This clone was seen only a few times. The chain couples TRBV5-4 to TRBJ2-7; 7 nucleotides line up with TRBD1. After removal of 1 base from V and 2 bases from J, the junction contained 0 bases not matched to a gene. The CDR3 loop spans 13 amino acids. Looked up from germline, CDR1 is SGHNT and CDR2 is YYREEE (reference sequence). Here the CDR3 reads CASSLQGAYEQYF. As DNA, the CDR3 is TGTGCCAGCAGCTTGCAGGGGGCCTACGAGCAGTACTTC.

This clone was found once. The CDR3 spells CASSPSSSYEQYF. CDR3 DNA sequence: TGTGCCAGCTCACCGTCGAGCTCCTACGAGCAGTACTTC. This chain joins TRBV18 and TRBJ2-7; no clear D gene. Germline CDR1 KGHSH, CDR2 LQKENI. The CDR3 covers 13 residues. V lost 3 bases to trimming and J lost 0 bases, with 6 bases between them. Using reference TRBV18 and TRBJ2-7 for the parts outside the CDR3, the full variable domain is NAGVMQNPRHLVRRRGQEARLRCSPMKGHSHVYWYRQLPEEGLKFMVYLQKENIIDESGMPKERFSAEFPKEGPSILRIQQVVRGDSAAYFCASSPSSSYEQYFGPGTRLTVT.

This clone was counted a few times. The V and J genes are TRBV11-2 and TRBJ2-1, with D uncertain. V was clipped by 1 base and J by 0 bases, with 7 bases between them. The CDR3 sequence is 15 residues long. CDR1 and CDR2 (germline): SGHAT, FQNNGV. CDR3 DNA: TGTGCCAGCAGCTTAGTGCAGATCTCCTACAATGAGCAGTTCTTC. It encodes CASSLVQISYNEQFF.

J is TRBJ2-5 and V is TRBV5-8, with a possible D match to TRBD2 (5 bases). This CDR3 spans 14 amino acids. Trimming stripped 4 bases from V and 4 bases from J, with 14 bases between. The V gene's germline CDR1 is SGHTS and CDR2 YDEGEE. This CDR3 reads CASSGMRGGETQYF. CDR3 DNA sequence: TGTGCCAGCAGCGGCATGCGAGGAGGAGAGACCCAGTACTTC.

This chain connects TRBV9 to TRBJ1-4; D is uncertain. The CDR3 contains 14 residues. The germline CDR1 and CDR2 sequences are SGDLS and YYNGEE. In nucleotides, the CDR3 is TGTGCAAGGAGGGTGATTGCAACTAATGAAAAACTGTTTTTT. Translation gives CARRVIATNEKLFF. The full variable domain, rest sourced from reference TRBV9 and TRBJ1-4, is DSGVTQTPKHLITATGQRVTLRCSPRSGDLSVYWYQQSLDQGLQFLIQYYNGEERAKGNILERFSAQQFPDLHSELNLSSLELGDSALYFCARRVIATNEKLFFGSGTQLSVL.

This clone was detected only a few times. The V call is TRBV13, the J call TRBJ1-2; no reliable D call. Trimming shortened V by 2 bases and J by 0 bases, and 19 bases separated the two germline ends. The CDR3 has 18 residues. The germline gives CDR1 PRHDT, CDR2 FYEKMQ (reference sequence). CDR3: CASSLREARQSANYGYTF. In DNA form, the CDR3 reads TGTGCCAGCAGCTTAAGAGAGGCACGTCAATCAGCTAACTATGGCTACACCTTC.

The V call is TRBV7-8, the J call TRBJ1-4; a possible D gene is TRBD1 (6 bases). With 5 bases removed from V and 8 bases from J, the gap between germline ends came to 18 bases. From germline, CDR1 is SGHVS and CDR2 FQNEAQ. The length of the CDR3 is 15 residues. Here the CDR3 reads CASSLRQGRAEKLFF. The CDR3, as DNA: TGTGCCAGCAGCCTCCGGCAGGGGCGAGCGGAAAAACTGTTTTTT.

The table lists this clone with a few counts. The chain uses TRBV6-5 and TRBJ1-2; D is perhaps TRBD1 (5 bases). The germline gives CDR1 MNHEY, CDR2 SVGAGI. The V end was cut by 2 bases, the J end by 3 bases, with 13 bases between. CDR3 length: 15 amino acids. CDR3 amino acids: CASSYARQGYYGYTF. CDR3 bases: TGTGCCAGCAGTTACGCCCGGCAGGGATACTATGGCTACACCTTC.

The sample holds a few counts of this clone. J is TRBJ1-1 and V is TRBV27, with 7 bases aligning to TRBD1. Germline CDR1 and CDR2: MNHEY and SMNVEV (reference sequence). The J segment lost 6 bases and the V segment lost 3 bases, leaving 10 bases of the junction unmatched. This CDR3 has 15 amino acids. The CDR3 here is CASSFFRQGRAEAFF. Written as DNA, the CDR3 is TGTGCCAGCAGTTTTTTTCGACAGGGAAGGGCTGAAGCTTTCTTT.

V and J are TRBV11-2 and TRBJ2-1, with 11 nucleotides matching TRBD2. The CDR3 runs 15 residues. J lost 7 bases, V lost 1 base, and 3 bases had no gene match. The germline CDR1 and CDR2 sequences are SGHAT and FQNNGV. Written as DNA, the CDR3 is TGTGCCAGCAGCTTAGTAACTAGCGGGAGTAATGAGCAGTTCTTC. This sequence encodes CASSLVTSGSNEQFF.

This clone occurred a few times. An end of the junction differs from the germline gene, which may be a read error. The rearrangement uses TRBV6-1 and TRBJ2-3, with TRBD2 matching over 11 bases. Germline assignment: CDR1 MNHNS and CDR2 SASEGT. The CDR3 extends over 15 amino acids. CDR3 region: CAISEGLADTDTQYF. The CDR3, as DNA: TGTGCCATCAGTGAGGGACTAGCGGACACAGATACGCAGTATTTT.

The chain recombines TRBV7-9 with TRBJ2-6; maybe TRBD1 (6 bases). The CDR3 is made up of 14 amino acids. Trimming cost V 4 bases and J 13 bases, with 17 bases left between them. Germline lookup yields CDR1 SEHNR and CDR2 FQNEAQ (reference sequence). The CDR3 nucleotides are TGTGCCAGCAGCTCCCATTTGGACAGCCCTGTCCTGACTTTC. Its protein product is CASSSHLDSPVLTF.

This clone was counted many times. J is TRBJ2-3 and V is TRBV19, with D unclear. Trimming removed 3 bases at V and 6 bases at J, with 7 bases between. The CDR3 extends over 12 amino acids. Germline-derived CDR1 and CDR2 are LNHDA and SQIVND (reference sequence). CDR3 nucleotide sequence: TGTGCCAGTAGTATGTCGAGGGATACGCAGTATTTT. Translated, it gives CASSMSRDTQYF.

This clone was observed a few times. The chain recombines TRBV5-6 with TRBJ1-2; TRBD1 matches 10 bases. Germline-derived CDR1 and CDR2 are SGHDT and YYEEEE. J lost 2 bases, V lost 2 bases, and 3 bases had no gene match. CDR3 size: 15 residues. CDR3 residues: CASSFLGQGNYGYTF. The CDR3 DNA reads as TGTGCCAGCAGCTTCCTGGGACAGGGGAACTATGGCTACACCTTC.

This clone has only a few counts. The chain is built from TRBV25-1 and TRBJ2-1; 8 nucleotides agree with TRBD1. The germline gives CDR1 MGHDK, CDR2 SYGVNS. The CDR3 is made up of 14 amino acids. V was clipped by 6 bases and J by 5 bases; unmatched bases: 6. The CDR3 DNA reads TGTGCCAGCAGCGGGACAGGAGGAAACAATGAGCAGTTCTTC. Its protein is CASSGTGGNNEQFF.

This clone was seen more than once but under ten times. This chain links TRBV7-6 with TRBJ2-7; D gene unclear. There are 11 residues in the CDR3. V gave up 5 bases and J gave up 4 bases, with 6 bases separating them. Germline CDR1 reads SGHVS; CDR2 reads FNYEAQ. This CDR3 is CASSAEYEQYF. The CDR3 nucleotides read TGTGCCAGCAGCGCAGAATACGAGCAGTACTTC.

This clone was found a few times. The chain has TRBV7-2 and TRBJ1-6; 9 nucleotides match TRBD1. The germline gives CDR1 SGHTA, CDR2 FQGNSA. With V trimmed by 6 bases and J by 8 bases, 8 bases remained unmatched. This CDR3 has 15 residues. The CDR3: CASRPPGQGYSPLHF. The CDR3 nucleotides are TGTGCCAGCAGGCCGCCGGGACAGGGTTATTCACCCCTCCACTTT.

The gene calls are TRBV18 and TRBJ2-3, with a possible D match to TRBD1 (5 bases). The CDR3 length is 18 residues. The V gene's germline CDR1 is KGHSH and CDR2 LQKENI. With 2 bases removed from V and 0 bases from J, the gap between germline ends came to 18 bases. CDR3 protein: CASSPSQGGASSTDTQYF. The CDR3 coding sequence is TGTGCCAGCTCACCATCCCAGGGCGGAGCGTCTAGCACAGATACGCAGTATTTT. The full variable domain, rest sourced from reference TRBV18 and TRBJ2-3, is NAGVMQNPRHLVRRRGQEARLRCSPMKGHSHVYWYRQLPEEGLKFMVYLQKENIIDESGMPKERFSAEFPKEGPSILRIQQVVRGDSAAYFCASSPSQGGASSTDTQYFGPGTRLTVL.